Below, 21 T cell receptor beta chains from the same sample are listed, as sequenced in a study of T cells in Graves' hyperthyroidism and ophthalmopathy. Template material for amplifying TCR beta CDR3 regions consisted of RNA transcripts. The HTBI set primed first-round TCR CDR3 RT-PCR. TCRdb fed the multiplex PCR reads into MiXCR, producing one record per CDR3 protein. Among fewer than 650,000 distinct CDR3 sequences listed, around 50% were seen once. The sample comprised peripheral blood or thyroid tissue (not recorded which). All receptors come from an adult woman with Graves' disease, either hyperthyroidism or ophthalmopathy (not recorded which).

This clonotype was seen only once. The V call is TRBV6-2 or TRBV6-3, the J call TRBJ2-6, with D possibly TRBD1 on 6 matching bases. The germline V and J ends were trimmed by 9 bases and 1 base, with 13 bases remaining between them. Germline CDR1 reads MNHEY; CDR2 reads SVGEGT. CDR3 length: 15 residues. As DNA, the CDR3 is TGTGCCAGTAGTGTCAGGGGATCTGGGGCCAACGTCCTGACTTTC. Translating it yields CASSVRGSGANVLTF.

Ten or more counts support this clonotype. The V call is TRBV7-2, the J call TRBJ2-2; 7 nucleotides align to TRBD2. Trimming cost V 2 bases and J 3 bases; bases outside gene matches: 9. The CDR3 sequence is 17 residues long. Germline-derived CDR1 and CDR2 are SGHTA and FQGNSA. The CDR3 region is CASSLSFGLADTGELFF. CDR3 nucleotide sequence: TGTGCCAGCAGCTTATCCTTTGGGCTAGCGGACACCGGGGAGCTGTTTTTT. Full variable domain (outside the CDR3, taken from reference TRBV7-2 and TRBJ2-2): GAGVSQSPSNKVTEKGKDVELRCDPISGHTALYWYRQSLGQGLEFLIYFQGNSAPDKSGLPSDRFSAERTGGSVSTLTIQRTQQEDSAVYLCASSLSFGLADTGELFFGEGSRLTVL.

V and J are TRBV20-1 and TRBJ1-5; D remains ambiguous. Germline-derived CDR1 and CDR2 are DFQATT and SNEGSKA (reference sequence). Trimming cost V 5 bases and J 5 bases, with 4 bases left between them. The CDR3 has 10 residues. The CDR3 coding sequence is TGCAGTGCTTTAGATCAGCCCCAGCATTTT. Residues: CSALDQPQHF.

This clonotype occurred many times. One end of the junction is discordant with germline, which a read error may explain. The V gene is TRBV7-7, the J gene TRBJ1-2, with D hard to call. CDR1 and CDR2 from the germline V gene are SSHAT and FNYEAQ (reference sequence). The CDR3 has 12 amino acids. CDR3 region: CASSPIGDGYTF. Written as DNA, the CDR3 is TGTGCTAGCAGCCCCATCGGAGATGGCTACACCTTC. Variable domain in full (rest from reference TRBV7-7 and TRBJ1-2): GAGVSQSPRYKVTKRGQDVTLRCDPISSHATLYWYQQALGQGPEFLTYFNYEAQPDKSGLPSDRFSAERPEGSISTLTIQRTEQRDSAMYRCASSPIGDGYTFGSGTRLTVV.

The chain combines TRBV4-1 with TRBJ1-1; 11 nucleotides line up with TRBD1. With V trimmed by 0 bases and J by 5 bases, 2 bases remained unmatched. CDR1 is MGHRA and CDR2 is YSYEKL in the germline V gene. The CDR3 is 15 amino acids. The CDR3 region is CASSQEGTGGTEAFF. CDR3 nucleotide sequence: TGCGCCAGCAGCCAAGAAGGGACAGGGGGGACTGAAGCTTTCTTT.

This clonotype occurred many times. V and J are TRBV5-1 and TRBJ1-3; the D is unclear. CDR3 size: 19 residues. Germline V gives CDR1 SGHRS, CDR2 YFSETQ. Trimming stripped 1 base from V and 0 bases from J, with 20 bases between. The CDR3 nucleotides are TGCGCCAGCAGCTTGTTAAGTACCGTGAGTGCCAGCTCTGGAAACACCATATATTTT. As protein: CASSLLSTVSASSGNTIYF.

This clonotype was observed once. The junction shows a germline mismatch at one end, possibly a read error. The CDR3 nucleotides read TGCGCCAGCAGCCAAAACCGGGGGAGGGCCGTTAATTCACCCCTCCACTTT. This encodes CASSQNRGRAVNSPLHF. The rearrangement uses TRBV11-2 and TRBJ1-6; the D gene is possibly TRBD1 (5 bases). The CDR3 contains 17 residues. The V gene's germline CDR1 is SGHAT and CDR2 FQNNGV.

This clonotype appeared a single time. The chain employs TRBV24-1 and TRBJ1-5; D is unclear. This CDR3 has 15 residues. The ends were cut back, 3 bases at V and 1 base at J, with 9 bases in the middle. Germline CDR1 and CDR2: KGHDR and SFDVKD. The CDR3 sequence is CATSDPGISNQPQHF. The CDR3 DNA reads TGTGCCACCAGTGATCCCGGTATCAGCAATCAGCCCCAGCATTTT.

V is TRBV2 and J is TRBJ2-2; D is perhaps TRBD1 (5 bases). Per the germline V gene, CDR1 is SNHLY and CDR2 is FYNNEI. There are 15 residues in the CDR3. The ends were cut back, 7 bases at V and 0 bases at J, with 12 bases in the middle. As DNA, the CDR3 is TGTGCCAGCAAAGGGGCGGTGACGAACACCGGGGAGCTGTTTTTT. This codes for CASKGAVTNTGELFF.

Remarks on this clonotype: The germline gene is not matched at one end of the junction; a read error may be the cause. The chain combines TRBV4-1 with TRBJ2-7; TRBD1 matches 7 bases. The CDR3 totals 14 residues. Germline V lookup: CDR1 MGHRA, CDR2 YSYEKL. The CDR3 DNA is TGCGCCAGCAGCCCGCGGACAGGCTCCTACGAGCAGTGCTTC. Translating gives CASSPRTGSYEQCF.

V gene TRBV6-5 combines with J gene TRBJ1-6; no clear D gene. The CDR3 consists of 11 residues. The V and J ends lost 2 bases and 14 bases respectively, with 7 bases between them. CDR1 and CDR2 from the germline V gene are MNHEY and SVGAGI. The CDR3 DNA reads as TGTGCCAGCAGTTACGACGGATCCCTCCACTTT. Translating gives CASSYDGSLHF.

The rearrangement links TRBV29-1 to TRBJ2-5, with D perhaps matching TRBD1 (6 bases). This CDR3 region has 13 residues. The germline CDR1 and CDR2 sequences are SQVTM and ANQGSEA. Trimming stripped 8 bases from V and 1 base from J, with 14 bases between. The CDR3 protein is CSLRGTTQETQYF. CDR3 sequence (DNA): TGCAGCTTGAGGGGGACAACCCAAGAGACCCAGTACTTC.

The chain uses TRBV7-2 and TRBJ1-5, with D unclear. The CDR3 runs to 16 residues. V lost 5 bases, J lost 1 base, and 15 bases lay in between. Germline V gene data show CDR1 as SGHTA and CDR2 as FQGNSA. The CDR3 sequence is CASSKSRGISNQPQHF. The CDR3 DNA reads TGTGCCAGCAGCAAAAGCCGGGGTATCAGCAATCAGCCCCAGCATTTT.

In its sample, this clonotype was seen a few times. This chain joins TRBV12-3 or TRBV12-4 and TRBJ2-1; TRBD2 is a possible D gene (6 bases). The CDR3 is 11 residues long. Trimming took 0 bases from V and 12 from J, leaving 6 bases between them. CDR3 residues: CASSLAGGQFF. The CDR3 bases are TGTGCCAGCAGTTTAGCGGGAGGGCAGTTCTTC.

This chain connects TRBV13 to TRBJ1-4; D gene ambiguous. This CDR3 is 15 amino acids long. V was clipped by 2 bases and J by 2 bases, with 9 bases between them. The germline V gene has CDR1 PRHDT and CDR2 FYEKMQ (reference sequence). The CDR3 reads CASSLPGSTNEKLFF. CDR3 nucleotides: TGTGCCAGCAGCTTACCCGGCTCGACTAATGAAAAACTGTTTTTT.

The chain joins TRBV20-1 to TRBJ2-7; D possibly corresponds to TRBD2 (6 bases). CDR1 is DFQATT and CDR2 is SNEGSKA in the germline V gene (reference sequence). This CDR3 comprises 16 residues. V shed 3 bases and J shed 0 bases, with 18 bases lying between them. In DNA, the CDR3 is TGCAGTGCTAGCTCGGCTGTGCGGGGAAGCTCCTACGAGCAGTACTTC. Translated: CSASSAVRGSSYEQYF.

This chain joins TRBV11-2 and TRBJ1-4; D remains unclear. V lost 4 bases, J lost 4 bases, and 7 bases lay in between. Germline assignment: CDR1 SGHAT and CDR2 FQNNGV. CDR3 length equals 13 residues. CDR3 nucleotide sequence: TGTGCCAGCAGCTGGGTCATTAATGAAAAACTGTTTTTT. Its protein product is CASSWVINEKLFF.

This clonotype was found many times. The chain links TRBV7-9 to TRBJ1-3; TRBD1 matches at 7 bases. CDR1 and CDR2 (germline): SEHNR, FQNEAQ (reference sequence). The CDR3 covers 16 residues. V lost 6 bases to trimming and J lost 0 bases; unmatched junction nucleotides: 8. Written as DNA, the CDR3 is TGTGCCAGCAGTCGTACAGGGGCCATCTCTGGAAACACCATATATTTT. Its protein is CASSRTGAISGNTIYF. Looking up the rest from reference TRBV7-9 and TRBJ1-3 gives the full variable domain: DTGVSQNPRHKITKRGQNVTFRCDPISEHNRLYWYRQTLGQGPEFLTYFQNEAQLEKSRLLSDRFSAERPKGSFSTLEIQRTEQGDSAMYLCASSRTGAISGNTIYFGEGSWLTVV.

This clonotype appeared a few times. This chain uses TRBV28 with TRBJ2-7; 7 bases are a match to TRBD2. This CDR3 region has 12 residues. Germline lookup yields CDR1 MDHEN and CDR2 SYDVKM. This CDR3 reads CAARGPGGEQYF. CDR3 nucleotides: TGTGCGGCTCGCGGTCCGGGAGGCGAGCAGTACTTC.

This clonotype was seen repeatedly, ten times or more. The gene calls are TRBV6-1 and TRBJ1-5; D remains unclear. This CDR3 spans 15 amino acids. Germline V gene sequence: CDR1 MNHNS, CDR2 SASEGT. V lost 0 bases and J 4 bases, leaving 10 bases between the germline ends. CDR3 bases: TGTGCCAGCAGTGAAGCGCTTATGGGAAATCAGCCCCAGCATTTT. The encoded protein is CASSEALMGNQPQHF.

The V call is TRBV2, the J call TRBJ1-6; the D gene is possibly TRBD1 (5 bases). CDR1 SNHLY and CDR2 FYNNEI come from the germline V gene. The CDR3 covers 15 residues. The ends were cut back, 3 bases at V and 6 bases at J, with 12 bases in the middle. The CDR3 DNA follows: TGTGCCAGCAGTGATGGGCGGGGGACTAATTCACCCCTCCACTTT. It translates to CASSDGRGTNSPLHF.